This T cell receptor (beta chain) was obtained from a study of blood T cell repertoires in COVID-19. Study as a whole: Samples taken during acute and convalescent COVID-19 were collected in the United States, Italy and Spain. T cells, B-cell-depleted T cells, or PBMCs provided the cDNA or gDNA that served as material.

The CDR3 has 13 amino acids. The V end lost 4 bases, the J end lost 3 bases, and 9 bases lay between the germline ends. The germline CDR1 and CDR2 sequences are MNHEY and SVGAGI. Original methodology: Amplifying reference gene primers gave estimates of nucleated cell counts. The data were produced by immunoSEQ multiplex PCR, yet TCRdb's version contains in-frame clones alone and is incomplete. D and trimming come from the DNA, and the V and J calls and clone size come from that table. The table lists roughly 220,000 clones, 75% to 85% of them singletons. The sample comprised peripheral blood. This TCR came from a woman between 35 and 50 years old who had recovered from COVID-19. The rearrangement links TRBV6-5 to TRBJ1-1; D is undetermined. For the CDR3, the DNA is TGTGCCAGCAGTTTGGGGAGGGACACTGAAGCTTTCTTT. Residues: CASSLGRDTEAFF.